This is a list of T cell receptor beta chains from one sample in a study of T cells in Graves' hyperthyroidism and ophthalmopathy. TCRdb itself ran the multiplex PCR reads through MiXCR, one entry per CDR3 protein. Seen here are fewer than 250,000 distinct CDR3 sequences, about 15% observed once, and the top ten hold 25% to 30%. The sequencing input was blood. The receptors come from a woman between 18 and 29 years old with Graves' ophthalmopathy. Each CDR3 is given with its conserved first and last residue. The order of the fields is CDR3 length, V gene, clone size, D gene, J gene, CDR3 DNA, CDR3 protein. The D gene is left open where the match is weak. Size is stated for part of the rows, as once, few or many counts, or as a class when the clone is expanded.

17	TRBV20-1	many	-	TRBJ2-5	TGCAGTGCTAGAGTAGGGCAGCCAAAGGCAAGGTGGGAGACCCAGTACTTC	CSARVGQPKARWETQYF
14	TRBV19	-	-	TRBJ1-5	TGTGCCAGTAGTGACGGACAGATCAATCAGCCCCAGCATTTT	CASSDGQINQPQHF
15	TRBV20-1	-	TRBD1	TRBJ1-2	TGCAGTGCTCCACAGGGGGCAGGGGCCAGGGATGGCTACACCTTC	CSAPQGAGARDGYTF
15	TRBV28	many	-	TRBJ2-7	TGTGCCAGCAGTCCCGCCGGGACGTATACCTACGAGCAGTACTTC	CASSPAGTYTYEQYF
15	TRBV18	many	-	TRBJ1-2	TGTGCCAGCTCCCCAACCGGGACATCTAACTATGGCTACACCTTC	CASSPTGTSNYGYTF
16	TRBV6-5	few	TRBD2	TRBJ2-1	TGTGCCAGCAGTTCTTCCCTAGCGGCATCCTACAATGAGCAGTTCTTC	CASSSSLAASYNEQFF
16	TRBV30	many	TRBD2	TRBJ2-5	TGTGCCTGGAGGGGGATAGCGGGAGACCGGCAAGAGACCCAGTACTTC	CAWRGIAGDRQETQYF
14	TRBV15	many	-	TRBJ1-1	TGTGCCACCAGCAGAGGGTGGGGGATCACTGAAGCTTTCTTT	CATSRGWGITEAFF
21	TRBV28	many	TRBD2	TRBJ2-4	TGTGCCAGCAGTTTACCCTTCCTGGGACGGGAGGGCCCGAGAGCCAAAAACATTCAGTACTTC	CASSLPFLGREGPRAKNIQYF
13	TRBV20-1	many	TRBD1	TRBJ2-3	TGCAGTGCAACGGACAGGGAAGAAGATACGCAGTATTTT	CSATDREEDTQYF
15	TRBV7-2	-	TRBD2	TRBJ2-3	TGTGCCAGCAGCTTTCAAGCGGGGGGGTCAGATACGCAGTATTTT	CASSFQAGGSDTQYF
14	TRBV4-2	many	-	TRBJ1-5	TGTGCCAGCAGCCAAGCACAGGGCGGTCAGCCCCAGCATTTT	CASSQAQGGQPQHF
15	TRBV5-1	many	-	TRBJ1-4	TGCGCCAGCAGCTTGGCCGGGCCTACTAATGAAAAACTGTTTTTT	CASSLAGPTNEKLFF
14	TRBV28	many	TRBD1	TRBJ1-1	TGTGCCAGCAGTCAAGACAGGGTGAACACTGAAGCTTTCTTT	CASSQDRVNTEAFF
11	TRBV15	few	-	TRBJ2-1	TGTGTAGTAGGCAGTAACAATGAGCAGTTCTTC	CVVGSNNEQFF
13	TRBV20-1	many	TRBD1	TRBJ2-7	TGCAGTGCCTGGACAGGGTATGGGTACGAGCAGTACTTC	CSAWTGYGYEQYF
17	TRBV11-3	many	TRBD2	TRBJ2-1	TGTGCCAGCAGCTTAGAGGGACTAGCGGGAGATGGAGATGAGCAGTTCTTC	CASSLEGLAGDGDEQFF
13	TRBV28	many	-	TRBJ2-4	TGTGCCAGCAGCCCGGGACCAATAAACATTCAGTACTTC	CASSPGPINIQYF
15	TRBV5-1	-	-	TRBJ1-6	TGCGCCAGCAGCTTGGTAGGGTCATATAATTCACCCCTCCACTTT	CASSLVGSYNSPLHF
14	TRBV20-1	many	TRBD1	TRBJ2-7	TGCAGTGCTACCTATTACAGGGGGCTACGGGAGCAGTACTTC	CSATYYRGLREQYF
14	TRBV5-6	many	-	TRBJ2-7	TGTGCCAGCAGCTTTGGTGTAGCATCCTACGAGCAGTACTTC	CASSFGVASYEQYF
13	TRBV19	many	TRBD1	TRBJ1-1	TGTGCCAGTAGTACAGGGGGATGGGGTGAAGCTTTCTTT	CASSTGGWGEAFF
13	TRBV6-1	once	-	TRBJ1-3	TGTGCCGGCAGCCACCGGGGGGGGCCGACCATATATTTT	CAGSHRGGPTIYF
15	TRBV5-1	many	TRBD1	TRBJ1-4	TGCGCCAGCAGCTCCATAGGGGGCTTGGGGGAAAAACTGTTTTTT	CASSSIGGLGEKLFF
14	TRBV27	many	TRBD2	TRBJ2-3	TGTGCCAGCAGAGCGGGAGTCCCTACAGATACGCAGTATTTT	CASRAGVPTDTQYF
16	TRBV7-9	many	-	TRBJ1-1	TGTGCCAGCAGCTCGAGGGAGGGGGGTTCGGTGACTGAAGCTTTCTTT	CASSSREGGSVTEAFF
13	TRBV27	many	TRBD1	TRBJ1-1	TGTGCCAGTTCACAGGGGGCGCGAACTGAAGCTTTCTTT	CASSQGARTEAFF
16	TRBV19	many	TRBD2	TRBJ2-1	TGTGCCAGTAGTATAACTCTGCGGGCGGGGGGAGATGAGCAGTTCTTC	CASSITLRAGGDEQFF